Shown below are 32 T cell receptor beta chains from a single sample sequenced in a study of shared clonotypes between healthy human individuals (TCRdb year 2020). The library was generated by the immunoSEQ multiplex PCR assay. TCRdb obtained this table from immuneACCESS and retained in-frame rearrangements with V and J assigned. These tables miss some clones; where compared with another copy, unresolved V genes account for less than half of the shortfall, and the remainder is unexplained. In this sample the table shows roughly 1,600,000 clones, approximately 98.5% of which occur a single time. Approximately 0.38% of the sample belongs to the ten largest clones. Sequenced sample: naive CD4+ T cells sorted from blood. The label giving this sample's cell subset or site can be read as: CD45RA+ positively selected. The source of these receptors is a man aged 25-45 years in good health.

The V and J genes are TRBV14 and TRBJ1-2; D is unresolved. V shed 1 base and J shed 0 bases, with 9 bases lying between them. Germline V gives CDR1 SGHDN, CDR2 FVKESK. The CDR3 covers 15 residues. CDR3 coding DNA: TGTGCCAGCAGCCAAGTTATGATACCTAACTATGGCTACACCTTC. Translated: CASSQVMIPNYGYTF.

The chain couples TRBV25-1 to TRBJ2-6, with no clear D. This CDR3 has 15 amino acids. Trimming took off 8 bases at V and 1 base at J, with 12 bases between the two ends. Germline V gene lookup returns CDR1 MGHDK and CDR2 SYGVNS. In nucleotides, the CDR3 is TGTGCCAGCGGACCAATGGGGTCTGGGGCCAACGTCCTGACTTTC. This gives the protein CASGPMGSGANVLTF. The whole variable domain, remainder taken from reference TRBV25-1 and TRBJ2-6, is EADIYQTPRYLVIGTGKKITLECSQTMGHDKMYWYQQDPGMELHLIHYSYGVNSTEKGDLSSESTVSRIRTEHFPLTLESARPSHTSQYLCASGPMGSGANVLTFGAGSRLTVL.

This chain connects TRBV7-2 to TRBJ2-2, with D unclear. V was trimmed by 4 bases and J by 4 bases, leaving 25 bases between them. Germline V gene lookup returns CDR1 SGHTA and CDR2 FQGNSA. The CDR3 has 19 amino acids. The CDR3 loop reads CASSSNTKITGPFTGELFF. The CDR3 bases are TGTGCCAGCAGCTCCAATACGAAAATAACTGGACCGTTCACCGGGGAGCTGTTTTTT.

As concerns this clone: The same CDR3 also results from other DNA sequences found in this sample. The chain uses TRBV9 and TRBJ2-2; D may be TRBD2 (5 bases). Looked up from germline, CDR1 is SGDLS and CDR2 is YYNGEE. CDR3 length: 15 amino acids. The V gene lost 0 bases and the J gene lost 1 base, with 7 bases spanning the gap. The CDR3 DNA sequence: TGTGCCAGCAGCGTAGGTGGGAGGAACACCGGGGAGCTGTTTTTT. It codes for CASSVGGRNTGELFF.

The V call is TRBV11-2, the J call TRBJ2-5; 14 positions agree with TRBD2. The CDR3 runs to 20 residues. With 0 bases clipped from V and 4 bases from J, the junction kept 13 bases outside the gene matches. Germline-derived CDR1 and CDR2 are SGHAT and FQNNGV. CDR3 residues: CASSLDDSRWTSGRRETQYF. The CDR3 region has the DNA TGTGCCAGCAGCTTAGATGATAGTAGATGGACTAGCGGGAGGCGAGAGACCCAGTACTTC.

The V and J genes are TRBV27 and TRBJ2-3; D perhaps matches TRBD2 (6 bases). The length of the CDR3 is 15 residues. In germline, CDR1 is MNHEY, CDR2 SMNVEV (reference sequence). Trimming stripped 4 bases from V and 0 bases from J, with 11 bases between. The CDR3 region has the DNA TGTGCCAGCAGTTCCCTGGGGACTAGCACAGATACGCAGTATTTT. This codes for CASSSLGTSTDTQYF.

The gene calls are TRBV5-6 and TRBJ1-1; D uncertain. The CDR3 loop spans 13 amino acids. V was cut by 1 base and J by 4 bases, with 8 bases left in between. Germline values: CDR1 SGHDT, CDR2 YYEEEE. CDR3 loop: CASSLFRGTEAFF. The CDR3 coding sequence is TGTGCCAGCAGCTTGTTCCGAGGCACTGAAGCTTTCTTT.

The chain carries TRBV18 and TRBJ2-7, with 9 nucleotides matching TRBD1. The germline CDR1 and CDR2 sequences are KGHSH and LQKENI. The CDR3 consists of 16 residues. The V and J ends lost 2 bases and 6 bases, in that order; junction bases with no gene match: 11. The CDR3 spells CASSPTQGTGMGEQYF. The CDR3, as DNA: TGTGCCAGCTCACCAACCCAAGGGACAGGGATGGGCGAGCAGTACTTC.

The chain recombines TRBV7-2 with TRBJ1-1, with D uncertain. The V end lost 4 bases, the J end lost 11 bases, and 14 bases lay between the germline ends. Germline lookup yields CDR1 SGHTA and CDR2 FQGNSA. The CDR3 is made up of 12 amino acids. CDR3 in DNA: TGTGCCAGCAGCTCGACTCTACCGGTGGCTTTCTTT. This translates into CASSSTLPVAFF.

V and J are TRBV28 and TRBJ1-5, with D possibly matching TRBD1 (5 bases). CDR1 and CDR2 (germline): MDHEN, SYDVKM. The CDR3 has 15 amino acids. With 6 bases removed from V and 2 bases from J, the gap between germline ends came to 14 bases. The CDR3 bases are TGTGCCAGCAGAGATACCCGGGACCGCAATCAGCCCCAGCATTTT. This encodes CASRDTRDRNQPQHF.

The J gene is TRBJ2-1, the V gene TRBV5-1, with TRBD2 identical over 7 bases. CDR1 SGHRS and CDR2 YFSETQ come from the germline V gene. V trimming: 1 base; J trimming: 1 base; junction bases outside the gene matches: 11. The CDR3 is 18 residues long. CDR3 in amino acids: CASSLSGGGSGSYNEQFF. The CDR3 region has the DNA TGCGCCAGCAGCTTGAGTGGAGGCGGGAGTGGGTCCTACAATGAGCAGTTCTTC.

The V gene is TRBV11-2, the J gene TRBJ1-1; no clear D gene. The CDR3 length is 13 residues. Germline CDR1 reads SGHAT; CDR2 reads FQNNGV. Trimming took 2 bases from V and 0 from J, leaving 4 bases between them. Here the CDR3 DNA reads TGTGCCAGCAGCTTACGGGTGAACACTGAAGCTTTCTTT. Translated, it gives CASSLRVNTEAFF. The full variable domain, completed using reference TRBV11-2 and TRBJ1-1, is EAGVAQSPRYKIIEKRQSVAFWCNPISGHATLYWYQQILGQGPKLLIQFQNNGVVDDSQLPKDRFSAERLKGVDSTLKIQPAKLEDSAVYLCASSLRVNTEAFFGQGTRLTVV.

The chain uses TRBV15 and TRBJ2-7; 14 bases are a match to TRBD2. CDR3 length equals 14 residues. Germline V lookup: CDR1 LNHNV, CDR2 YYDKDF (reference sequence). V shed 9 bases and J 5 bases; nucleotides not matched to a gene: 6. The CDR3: CATRLAGGNNEQYF. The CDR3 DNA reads TGTGCCACAAGACTAGCGGGAGGGAATAACGAGCAGTACTTC.

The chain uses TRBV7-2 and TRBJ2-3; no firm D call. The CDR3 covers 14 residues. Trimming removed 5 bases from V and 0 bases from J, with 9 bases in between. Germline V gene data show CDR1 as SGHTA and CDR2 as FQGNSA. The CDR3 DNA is TGTGCCAGCAGCGCACACCCTAGCACAGATACGCAGTATTTT. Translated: CASSAHPSTDTQYF.

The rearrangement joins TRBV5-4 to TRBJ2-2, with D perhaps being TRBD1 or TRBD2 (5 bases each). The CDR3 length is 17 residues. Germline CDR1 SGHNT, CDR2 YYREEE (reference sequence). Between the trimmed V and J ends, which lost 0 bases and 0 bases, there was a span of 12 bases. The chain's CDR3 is CASSLGPGTTNTGELFF. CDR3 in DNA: TGTGCCAGCAGCTTGGGGCCAGGGACCACGAACACCGGGGAGCTGTTTTTT.

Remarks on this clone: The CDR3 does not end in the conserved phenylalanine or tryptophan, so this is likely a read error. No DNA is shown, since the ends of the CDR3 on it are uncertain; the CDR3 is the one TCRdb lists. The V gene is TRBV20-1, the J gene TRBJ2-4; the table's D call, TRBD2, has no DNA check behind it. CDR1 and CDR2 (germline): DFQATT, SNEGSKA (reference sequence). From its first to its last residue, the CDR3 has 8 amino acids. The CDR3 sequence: CNSDLSDS.

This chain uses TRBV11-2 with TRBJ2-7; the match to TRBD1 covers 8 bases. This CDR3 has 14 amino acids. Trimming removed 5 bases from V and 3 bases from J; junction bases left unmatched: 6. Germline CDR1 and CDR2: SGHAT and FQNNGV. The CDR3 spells CASSTRGPIYEQYF. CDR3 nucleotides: TGTGCCAGCAGCACCAGGGGGCCTATCTACGAGCAGTACTTC.

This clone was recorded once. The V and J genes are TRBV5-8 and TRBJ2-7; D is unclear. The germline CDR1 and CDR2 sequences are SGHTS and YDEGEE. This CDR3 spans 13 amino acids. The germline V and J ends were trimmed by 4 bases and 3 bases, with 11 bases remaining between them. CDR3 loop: CASSQGRHYEQYF. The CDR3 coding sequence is TGTGCCAGCAGCCAAGGACGGCACTACGAGCAGTACTTC.

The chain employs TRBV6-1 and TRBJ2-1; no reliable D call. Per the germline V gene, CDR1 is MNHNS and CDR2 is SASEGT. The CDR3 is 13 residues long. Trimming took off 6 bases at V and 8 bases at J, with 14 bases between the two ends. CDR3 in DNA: TGTGCCAGCAGAGGGTCGGTCGTCGATGAGCAGTTCTTC. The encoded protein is CASRGSVVDEQFF.

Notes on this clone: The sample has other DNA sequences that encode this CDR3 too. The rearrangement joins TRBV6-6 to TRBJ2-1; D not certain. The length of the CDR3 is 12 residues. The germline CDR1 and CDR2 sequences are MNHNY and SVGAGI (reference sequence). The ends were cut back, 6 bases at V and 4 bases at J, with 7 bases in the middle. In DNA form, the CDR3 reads TGTGCCAGCAGCCCTCAATACAATGAGCAGTTCTTC. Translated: CASSPQYNEQFF.

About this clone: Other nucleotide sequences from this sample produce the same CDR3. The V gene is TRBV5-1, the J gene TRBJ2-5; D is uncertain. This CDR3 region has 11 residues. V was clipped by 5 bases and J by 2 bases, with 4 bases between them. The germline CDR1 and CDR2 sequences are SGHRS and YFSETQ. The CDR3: CASSLQETQYF. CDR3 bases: TGCGCCAGCAGTCTTCAAGAGACCCAGTACTTC. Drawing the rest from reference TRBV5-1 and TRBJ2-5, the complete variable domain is KAGVTQTPRYLIKTRGQQVTLSCSPISGHRSVSWYQQTPGQGLQFLFEYFSETQRNKGNFPGRFSGRQFSNSRSEMNVSTLELGDSALYLCASSLQETQYFGPGTRLLVL.

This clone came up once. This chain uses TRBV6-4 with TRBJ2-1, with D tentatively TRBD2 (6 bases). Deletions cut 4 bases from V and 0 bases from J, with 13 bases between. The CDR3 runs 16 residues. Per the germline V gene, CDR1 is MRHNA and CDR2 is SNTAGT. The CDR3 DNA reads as TGTGCCAGCAGTGTAGTTAGCGGAACCTCCTACAATGAGCAGTTCTTC. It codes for CASSVVSGTSYNEQFF.

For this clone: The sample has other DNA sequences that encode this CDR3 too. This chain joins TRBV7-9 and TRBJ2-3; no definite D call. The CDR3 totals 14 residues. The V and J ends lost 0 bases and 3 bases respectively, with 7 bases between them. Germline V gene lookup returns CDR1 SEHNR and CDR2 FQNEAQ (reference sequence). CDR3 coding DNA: TGTGCCAGCAGCTTAGCAGGTGGGACAGATACGCAGTATTTT. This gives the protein CASSLAGGTDTQYF.

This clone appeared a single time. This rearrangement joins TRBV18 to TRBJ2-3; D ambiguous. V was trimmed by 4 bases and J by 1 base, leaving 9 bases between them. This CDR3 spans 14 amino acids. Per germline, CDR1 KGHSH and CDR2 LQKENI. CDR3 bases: TGTGCCAGCTCACATCAAGGCCGCACAGATACGCAGTATTTT. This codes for CASSHQGRTDTQYF.

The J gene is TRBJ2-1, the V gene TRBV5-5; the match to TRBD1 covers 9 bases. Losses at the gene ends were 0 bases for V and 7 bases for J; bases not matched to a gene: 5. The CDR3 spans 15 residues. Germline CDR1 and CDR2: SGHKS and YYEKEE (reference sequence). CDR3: CASSLVQGAWNEQFF. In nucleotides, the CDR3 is TGTGCCAGCAGCTTGGTACAGGGGGCTTGGAATGAGCAGTTCTTC.

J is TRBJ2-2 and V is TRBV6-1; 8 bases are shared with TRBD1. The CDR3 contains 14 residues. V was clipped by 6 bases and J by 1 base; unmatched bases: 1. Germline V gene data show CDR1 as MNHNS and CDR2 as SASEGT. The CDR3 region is CASRTGVNTGELFF. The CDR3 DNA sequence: TGTGCCAGCAGGACAGGGGTGAACACCGGGGAGCTGTTTTTT.

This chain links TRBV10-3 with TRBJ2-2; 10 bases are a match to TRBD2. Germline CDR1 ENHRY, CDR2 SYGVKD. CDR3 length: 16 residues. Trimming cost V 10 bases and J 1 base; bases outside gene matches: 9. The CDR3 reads CASYAGTSENTGELFF. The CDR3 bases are TGTGCCAGCTACGCCGGGACTAGCGAGAACACCGGGGAGCTGTTTTTT.

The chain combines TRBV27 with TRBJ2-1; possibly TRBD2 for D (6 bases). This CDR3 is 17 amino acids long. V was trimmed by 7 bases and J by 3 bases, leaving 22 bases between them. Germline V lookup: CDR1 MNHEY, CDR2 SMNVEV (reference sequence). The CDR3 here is CASNPQGPGEFYNEQFF. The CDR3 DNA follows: TGTGCCAGCAACCCACAAGGGCCGGGGGAATTCTACAATGAGCAGTTCTTC.

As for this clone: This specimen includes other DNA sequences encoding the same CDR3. CDR3 loop: CASSPQGSEQYF. CDR3 DNA: TGTGCCAGCTCACCACAGGGCTCCGAGCAGTACTTC. The chain is built from TRBV18 and TRBJ2-7; no reliable D call. V lost 1 base and J 6 bases, leaving 7 bases between the germline ends. This CDR3 has 12 amino acids. Per germline, CDR1 KGHSH and CDR2 LQKENI.

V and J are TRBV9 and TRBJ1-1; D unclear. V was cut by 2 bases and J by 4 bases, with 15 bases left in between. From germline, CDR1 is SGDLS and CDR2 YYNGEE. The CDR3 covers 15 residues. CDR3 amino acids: CASSVRGGPGTEAFF. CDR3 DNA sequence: TGTGCCAGCAGCGTCCGTGGAGGGCCCGGCACTGAAGCTTTCTTT.

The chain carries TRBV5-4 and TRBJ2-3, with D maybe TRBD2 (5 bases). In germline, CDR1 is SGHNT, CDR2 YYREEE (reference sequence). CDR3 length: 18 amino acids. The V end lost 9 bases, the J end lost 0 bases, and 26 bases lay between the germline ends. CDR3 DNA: TGTGCCACCAAGAGCGGACCGATAGCCCGTGCTAGCACAGATACGCAGTATTTT. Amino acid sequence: CATKSGPIARASTDTQYF. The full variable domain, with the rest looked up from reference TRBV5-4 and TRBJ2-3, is ETGVTQSPTHLIKTRGQQVTLRCSSQSGHNTVSWYQQALGQGPQFIFQYYREEENGRGNFPPRFSGLQFPNYSSELNVNALELDDSALYLCATKSGPIARASTDTQYFGPGTRLTVL.

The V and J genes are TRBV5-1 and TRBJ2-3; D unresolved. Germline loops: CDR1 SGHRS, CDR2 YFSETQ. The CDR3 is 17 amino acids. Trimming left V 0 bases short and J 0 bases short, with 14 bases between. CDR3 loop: CASSLDPGVPSTDTQYF. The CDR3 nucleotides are TGCGCCAGCAGCTTGGACCCAGGAGTTCCTAGCACAGATACGCAGTATTTT.